This T cell receptor beta chain stems from a study of T cells in Graves' hyperthyroidism and ophthalmopathy. RNA transcripts were the template for amplifying TCR beta CDR3 regions. A first-round RT-PCR of the TCR CDR3 used the HTBI primer set. One entry per CDR3 protein results from TCRdb running MiXCR on the multiplex PCR reads. Of more than 300,000 distinct CDR3 sequences listed, 15% to 20% are singletons. Germline assignment: CDR1 ENHRY and CDR2 SYGVKD. The V end was cut by 4 bases, the J end by 4 bases, with 7 bases between. The CDR3 sequence is 13 residues long. This TCR was sampled from a man between 18 and 29 years old with Graves' ophthalmopathy. The chain has TRBV10-3 and TRBJ2-2, with D uncertain. Material for sequencing was blood. CDR3 protein: CAISGTGTGELFF. The CDR3 region has the DNA TGTGCCATCAGTGGGACGGGCACCGGGGAGCTGTTTTTT.